The T cell receptor beta chain under discussion was sequenced for a study of OX40 agonist ivuxolimab in advanced cancers. Overall study results and limits: CD4+ and CD8+ blood T cells expanded clonally by week 6 at 0.1 to 3.0 mg/kg.

V was clipped by 6 bases and J by 6 bases, with 18 bases between them. The germline gives CDR1 SGHVS, CDR2 FQNEAQ. CDR3 length: 14 residues. Libraries were prepared by immunoSEQ multiplex PCR; TCRdb keeps only in-frame clonotypes and omits some of them. The sample has 80,000 to 100,000 clones, 80% to 90% seen once. On this clone itself: The antigen is undetermined.

The rearrangement joins TRBV7-8 to TRBJ2-7; weak D call: TRBD2 (6 bases). Source: CD4+ or CD8+ T cells sorted from blood, taken in a trial of the OX40 agonist ivuxolimab. The TCR comes from an adult with an advanced solid tumor such as melanoma, head and neck, liver or kidney cancer. CDR3 sequence: CASRQPGTSPEQYF. The CDR3 DNA is TGTGCCAGCAGGCAACCCGGGACTTCTCCCGAGCAGTACTTC. The full variable domain, with the rest looked up from reference TRBV7-8 and TRBJ2-7, is GAGVSQSPRYKVAKRGQDVALRCDPISGHVSLFWYQQALGQGPEFLTYFQNEAQLDKSGLPSDRFFAERPEGSVSTLKIQRTQQEDSAVYLCASRQPGTSPEQYFGPGTRLTVT.